This T cell receptor (beta chain) is from a study of T cells in Graves' hyperthyroidism and ophthalmopathy. Whole-study findings and limits: Onset of ophthalmopathy came a median 6.5 months after the model predicted it. From stable hyperthyroidism, ophthalmopathy was separated by a 13 V-J model.

The CDR3 spans 15 residues. V was pared by 3 bases and J by 5 bases, with 5 bases of the junction left unmatched. Per germline, CDR1 KGHSH and CDR2 LQKENI. What was amplified from RNA transcripts were TCR beta CDR3 regions. The primer set for the first-round RT-PCR of the TCR CDR3 was HTBI. Via MiXCR, TCRdb re-called the multiplex PCR reads, giving one row per CDR3 protein. The sample yields roughly 300,000 distinct CDR3 sequences, 20% to 25% seen once. Graves' hyperthyroidism without ophthalmopathy progression within 18 months was termed stable. Exclusion of patients followed from uncontrolled infection, other autoimmune disease, pregnancy or lactation. This clonotype was observed at least ten times. Its antigen is not identified.

The sequencing input was blood. The rearrangement uses TRBV18 and TRBJ2-5; TRBD1 matches at 11 bases. The receptor comes from a woman aged 50 to 65 with Graves' hyperthyroidism. The CDR3 region has the DNA TGTGCCAGCTCACCTCGGACAGGGGGCCTTGAGACCCAGTACTTC. Translated: CASSPRTGGLETQYF.